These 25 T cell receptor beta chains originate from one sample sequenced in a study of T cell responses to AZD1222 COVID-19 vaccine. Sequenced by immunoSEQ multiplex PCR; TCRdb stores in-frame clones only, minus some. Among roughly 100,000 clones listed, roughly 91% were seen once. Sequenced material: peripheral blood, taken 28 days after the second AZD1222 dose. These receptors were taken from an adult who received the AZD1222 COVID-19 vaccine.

DNA of the CDR3: TGTGCCAGCAGCTCTGGACGGCCGTCTAACTATGGCTACACCTTC. Residues: CASSSGRPSNYGYTF. This chain joins TRBV11-2 and TRBJ1-2; D is unclear. The length of the CDR3 is 15 residues. Looked up from germline, CDR1 is SGHAT and CDR2 is FQNNGV. V was shortened by 4 bases and J by 0 bases, with 12 bases between the two germline ends.

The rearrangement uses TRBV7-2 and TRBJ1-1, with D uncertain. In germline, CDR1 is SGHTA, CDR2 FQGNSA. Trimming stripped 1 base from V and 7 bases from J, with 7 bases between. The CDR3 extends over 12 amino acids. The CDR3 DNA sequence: TGTGCCAGCAGCTTAGGGGGTTATGAAGCTTTCTTT. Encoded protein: CASSLGGYEAFF.

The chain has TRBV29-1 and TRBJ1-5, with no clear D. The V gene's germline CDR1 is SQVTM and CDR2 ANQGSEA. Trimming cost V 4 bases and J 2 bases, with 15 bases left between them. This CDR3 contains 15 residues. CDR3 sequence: CSVADGLIGNQPQHF. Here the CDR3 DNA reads TGCAGCGTTGCCGACGGATTGATAGGCAATCAGCCCCAGCATTTT.

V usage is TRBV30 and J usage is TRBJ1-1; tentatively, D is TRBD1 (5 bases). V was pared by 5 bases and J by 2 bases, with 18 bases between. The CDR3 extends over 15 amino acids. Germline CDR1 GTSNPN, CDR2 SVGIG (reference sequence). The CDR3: CAWDGSLGGNTEAFF. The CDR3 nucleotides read TGTGCCTGGGACGGATCTTTGGGGGGTAACACTGAAGCTTTCTTT.

The CDR3, as DNA: TGTGCCAGCAGCCTGAGACAGGGTTATTACGAGCAGTACTTC. Translating it yields CASSLRQGYYEQYF. The chain links TRBV14 to TRBJ2-7; 7 nucleotides match TRBD1. Losses at the gene ends were 4 bases for V and 4 bases for J; bases not matched to a gene: 7. CDR3 length: 14 residues. Germline loops: CDR1 SGHDN, CDR2 FVKESK.

CDR3 residues: CASSQQTGANSPLHF. DNA of the CDR3: TGTGCCAGCAGCCAACAGACAGGGGCTAATTCACCCCTCCACTTT. V gene TRBV3-1 (or the pseudogene TRBV3-2) combines with J gene TRBJ1-6, with 8 bases identical to TRBD1. This CDR3 is built from 15 residues. V was pared by 2 bases and J by 6 bases, with 3 bases of the junction left unmatched. Germline V gene data show CDR1 as LGHDT and CDR2 as YNNKEL (reference sequence).

CDR3 DNA: TGTGCCAGCAGCTTACTATATCTAATGAACACTGAAGCTTTCTTT. Residues: CASSLLYLMNTEAFF. The chain carries TRBV5-8 and TRBJ1-1; D ambiguous. The V and J ends lost 2 bases and 0 bases respectively, with 11 bases between them. This CDR3 has 15 amino acids. In germline, CDR1 is SGHTS, CDR2 YDEGEE.

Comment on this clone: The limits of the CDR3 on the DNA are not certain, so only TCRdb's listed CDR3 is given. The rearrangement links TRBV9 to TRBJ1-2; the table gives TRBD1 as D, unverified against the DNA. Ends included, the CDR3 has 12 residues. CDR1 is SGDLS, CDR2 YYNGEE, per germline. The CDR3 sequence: CASSVAIGAITF.

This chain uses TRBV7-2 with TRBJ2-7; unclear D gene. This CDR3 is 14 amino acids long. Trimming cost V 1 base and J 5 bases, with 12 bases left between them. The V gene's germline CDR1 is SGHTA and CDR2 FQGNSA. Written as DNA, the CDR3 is TGTGCCAGCAGCTTAGAGTGGGGATCGGACGAGCAGTACTTC. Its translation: CASSLEWGSDEQYF.

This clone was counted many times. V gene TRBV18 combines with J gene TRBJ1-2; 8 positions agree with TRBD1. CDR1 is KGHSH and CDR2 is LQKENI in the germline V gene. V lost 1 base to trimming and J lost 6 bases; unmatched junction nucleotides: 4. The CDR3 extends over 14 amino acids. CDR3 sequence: CASSPQGQGDGYTF. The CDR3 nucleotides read TGTGCCAGCTCACCACAAGGACAGGGTGATGGCTACACCTTC. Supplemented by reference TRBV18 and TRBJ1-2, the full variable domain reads NAGVMQNPRHLVRRRGQEARLRCSPMKGHSHVYWYRQLPEEGLKFMVYLQKENIIDESGMPKERFSAEFPKEGPSILRIQQVVRGDSAAYFCASSPQGQGDGYTFGSGTRLTVV.

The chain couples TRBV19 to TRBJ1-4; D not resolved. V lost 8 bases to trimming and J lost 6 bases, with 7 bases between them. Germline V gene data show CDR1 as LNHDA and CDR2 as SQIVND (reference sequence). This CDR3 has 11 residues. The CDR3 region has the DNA TGTGCCAGTCGGAGGGATGAAAAACTGTTTTTT. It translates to CASRRDEKLFF.

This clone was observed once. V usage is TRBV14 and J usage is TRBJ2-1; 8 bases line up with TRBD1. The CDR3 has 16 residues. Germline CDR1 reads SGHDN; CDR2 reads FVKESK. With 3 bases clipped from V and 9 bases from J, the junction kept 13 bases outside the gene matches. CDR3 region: CASSHQGQGRLSEQFF. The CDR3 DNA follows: TGTGCCAGCAGCCACCAAGGACAGGGAAGGTTGAGTGAGCAGTTCTTC. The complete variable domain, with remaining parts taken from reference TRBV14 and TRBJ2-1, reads EAGVTQFPSHSVIEKGQTVTLRCDPISGHDNLYWYRRVMGKEIKFLLHFVKESKQDESGMPNNRFLAERTGGTYSTLKVQPAELEDSGVYFCASSHQGQGRLSEQFFGPGTRLTVL.

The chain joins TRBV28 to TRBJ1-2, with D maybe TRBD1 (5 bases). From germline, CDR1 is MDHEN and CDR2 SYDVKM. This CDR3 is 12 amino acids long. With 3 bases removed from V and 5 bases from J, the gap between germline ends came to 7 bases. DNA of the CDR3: TGTGCCAGCAGTTTTGGGGGTTATGGCTACACCTTC. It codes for CASSFGGYGYTF.

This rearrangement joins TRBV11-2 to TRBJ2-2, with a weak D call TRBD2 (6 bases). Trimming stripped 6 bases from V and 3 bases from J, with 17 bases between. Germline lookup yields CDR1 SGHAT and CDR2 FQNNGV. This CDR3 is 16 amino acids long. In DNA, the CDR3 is TGTGCCAGCAGTTACCGGGACTGGGGGGACACCGGGGAGCTGTTTTTT. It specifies CASSYRDWGDTGELFF.

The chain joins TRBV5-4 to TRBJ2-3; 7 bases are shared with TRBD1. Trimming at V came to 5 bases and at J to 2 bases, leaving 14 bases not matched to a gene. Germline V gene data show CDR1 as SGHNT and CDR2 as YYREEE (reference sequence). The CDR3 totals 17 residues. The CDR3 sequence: CASSFGGRQGPTDTQYF. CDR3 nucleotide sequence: TGTGCCAGCAGTTTTGGAGGCCGACAGGGTCCCACAGATACGCAGTATTTT.

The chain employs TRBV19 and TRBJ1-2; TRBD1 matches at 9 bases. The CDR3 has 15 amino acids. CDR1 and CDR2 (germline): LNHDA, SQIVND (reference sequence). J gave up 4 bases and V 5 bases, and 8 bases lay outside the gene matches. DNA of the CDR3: TGTGCCAGTAGTTTAACAGGGGGCCTTGGCTATGGCTACACCTTC. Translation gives CASSLTGGLGYGYTF.

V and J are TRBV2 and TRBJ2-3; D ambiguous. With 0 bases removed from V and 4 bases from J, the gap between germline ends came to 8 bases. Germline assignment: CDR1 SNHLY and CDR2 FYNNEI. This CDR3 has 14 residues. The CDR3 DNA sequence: TGTGCCAGCAGTGAAGCCCCCTCCTCAGATACGCAGTATTTT. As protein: CASSEAPSSDTQYF.

The CDR3 sequence: CASSFQDPPYGYTF. The CDR3 DNA reads TGTGCCAGCAGTTTCCAGGACCCCCCTTATGGCTACACCTTC. V is TRBV27 and J is TRBJ1-2; D unclear. V was trimmed by 3 bases and J by 5 bases, leaving 13 bases between them. Germline-derived CDR1 and CDR2 are MNHEY and SMNVEV (reference sequence). The CDR3 loop spans 14 amino acids.

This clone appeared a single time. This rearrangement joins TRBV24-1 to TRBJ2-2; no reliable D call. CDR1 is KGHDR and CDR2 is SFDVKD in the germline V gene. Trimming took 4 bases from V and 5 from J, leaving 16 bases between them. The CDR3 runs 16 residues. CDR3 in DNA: TGTGCCACCAGTGACCCGACCCTCGTGGGAACCGGGGAGCTGTTTTTT. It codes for CATSDPTLVGTGELFF.

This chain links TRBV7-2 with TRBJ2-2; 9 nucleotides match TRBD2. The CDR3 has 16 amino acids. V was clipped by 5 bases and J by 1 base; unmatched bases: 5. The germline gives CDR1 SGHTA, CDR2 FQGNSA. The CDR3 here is CASSPPSGENTGELFF. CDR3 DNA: TGTGCCAGCAGCCCCCCTAGCGGGGAGAACACCGGGGAGCTGTTTTTT.

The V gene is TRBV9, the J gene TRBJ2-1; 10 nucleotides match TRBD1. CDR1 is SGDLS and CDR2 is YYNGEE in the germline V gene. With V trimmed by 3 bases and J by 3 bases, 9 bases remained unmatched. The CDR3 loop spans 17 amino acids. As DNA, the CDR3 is TGTGCCAGCAGCGCACACGCCGGGACAGGGGTCTACAATGAGCAGTTCTTC. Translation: CASSAHAGTGVYNEQFF.

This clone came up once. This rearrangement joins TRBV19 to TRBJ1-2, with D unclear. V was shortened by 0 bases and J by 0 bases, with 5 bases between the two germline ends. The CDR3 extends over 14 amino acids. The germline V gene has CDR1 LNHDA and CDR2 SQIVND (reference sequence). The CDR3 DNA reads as TGTGCCAGTAGTATAGACAGGACTAACTATGGCTACACCTTC. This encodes CASSIDRTNYGYTF.

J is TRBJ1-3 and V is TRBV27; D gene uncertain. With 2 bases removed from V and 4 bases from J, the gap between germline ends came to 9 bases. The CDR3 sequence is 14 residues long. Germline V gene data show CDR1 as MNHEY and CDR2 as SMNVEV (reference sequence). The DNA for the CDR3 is TGTGCCAGCAGTTTAACCGGTCTCGGAAACACCATATATTTT. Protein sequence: CASSLTGLGNTIYF.

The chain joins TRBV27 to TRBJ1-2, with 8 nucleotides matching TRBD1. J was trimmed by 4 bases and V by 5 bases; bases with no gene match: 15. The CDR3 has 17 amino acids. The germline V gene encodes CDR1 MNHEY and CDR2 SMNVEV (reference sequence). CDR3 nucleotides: TGTGCCAGCAGTCGCCGGACAGGGAGATCCTCTGTCTATGGCTACACCTTC. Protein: CASSRRTGRSSVYGYTF.

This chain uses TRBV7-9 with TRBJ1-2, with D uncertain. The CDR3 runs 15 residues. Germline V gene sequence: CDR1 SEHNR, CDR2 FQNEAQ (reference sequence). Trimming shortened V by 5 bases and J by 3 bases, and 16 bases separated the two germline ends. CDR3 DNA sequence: TGTGCCAGCAGCAACTCCGCGGGGATAGACTATGGCTACACCTTC. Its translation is CASSNSAGIDYGYTF.